This TCR beta chain was sequenced for a study of human T cells and chemical hapten exposure. As to time point: pre-sensitization, week 0. Treatment defined: therapeutic diphenylcyclopropenone sensitization with weekly scalp DPC. The CDR3 has 13 residues. Trimming removed 7 bases from V and 4 bases from J; junction bases left unmatched: 0. The germline V gene has CDR1 KGHDR and CDR2 SFDVKD. Only a few counts were recorded for this clonotype. Its target is not known. Individual cDNA molecules in this library carried unique molecular identifiers. One entry per CDR3 protein, called by TCRdb with MiXCR from the RACE reads. The sample has about 250,000 distinct CDR3 sequences; 7.7% are singletons. Regarding the study as a whole: Compared with pre-sensitization or healthy control sets, expanded TCRs clustered more. There was no change with DPC sensitization in TCRs above 1 in 1000 frequency.

The V call is TRBV24-1, the J call TRBJ2-2; the match to TRBD1 covers 9 bases. The clonotype comes from a man between 18 and 29 years old with alopecia areata. Some clones in this sample may be carry-over from other donors' samples. Sequencing was performed on whole blood, taken in connection with sensitization to the hapten diphenylcyclopropenone (DPC). The CDR3 loop is CATRTGGTGELFF. The CDR3 region has the DNA TGTGCCACCAGGACAGGGGGCACCGGGGAGCTGTTTTTT.